The 10 T cell receptor beta chains below all came from one sample that was sequenced in a study of cytomegalovirus exposure and HLA in healthy donors. Vbeta (60) and Jbeta (13) primers were used in the PCR. TCRdb's table, derived via immunoSEQ multiplex PCR, lists solely in-frame clones and lacks some. This sample carries hundreds of thousands of clones, 77% of them seen once, and the ten largest clones take roughly 2.6%. The specimen sequenced was PBMCs. These receptors were obtained from a woman aged 60 to 75 in good health and CMV-seropositive.

Of note for this clone: The same CDR3 can be traced to other DNA sequences in this sample. This chain joins TRBV28 and TRBJ2-5; 8 bases fit TRBD2. The CDR3 sequence is 14 residues long. Germline CDR1 reads MDHEN; CDR2 reads SYDVKM. After removal of 5 bases from V and 2 bases from J, the junction contained 4 bases not matched to a gene. The CDR3 nucleotides are TGTGCCAGCAGTCTCCCGGGGGGGCAAGAGACCCAGTACTTC. It codes for CASSLPGGQETQYF.

CDR3: CASSYLPRDRDGGYTF. The CDR3 DNA reads TGTGCCAGCAGTTACCTGCCCCGGGACAGGGATGGAGGCTACACCTTC. This chain connects TRBV27 to TRBJ1-2, with 9 bases that match TRBD1. Germline CDR1 reads MNHEY; CDR2 reads SMNVEV (reference sequence). The junction had 14 bases not matched to a gene; V was cut back by 4 bases and J by 8 bases. The CDR3 loop spans 16 amino acids.

This sequence joins TRBV5-1 and TRBJ2-2; the D gene is possibly TRBD2 (5 bases). The CDR3 covers 14 residues. Germline CDR1 and CDR2: SGHRS and YFSETQ. Trimming removed 0 bases from V and 5 bases from J, with 8 bases in between. CDR3 DNA sequence: TGCGCCAGCAGCTTGGTGGCGGGTACCGGGGAGCTGTTTTTT. It yields the protein CASSLVAGTGELFF.

The CDR3 is CASSLGGELTDTQYF. The CDR3 region has the DNA TGTGCCAGCAGTTTAGGTGGGGAGCTGACAGATACGCAGTATTTT. The rearrangement joins TRBV27 to TRBJ2-3, with a tentative D call TRBD2 (5 bases). The CDR3 totals 15 residues. Germline lookup yields CDR1 MNHEY and CDR2 SMNVEV (reference sequence). V was cut by 2 bases and J by 3 bases, with 12 bases left in between.

The sample holds one count of this clone. The V call is TRBV30, the J call TRBJ1-5; D remains ambiguous. V lost 2 bases and J 7 bases, leaving 15 bases between the germline ends. The length of the CDR3 is 14 residues. In germline, CDR1 is GTSNPN, CDR2 SVGIG (reference sequence). The CDR3 region has the DNA TGTGCCTGGAGTAATGGGCATCGGATGCAGCCCCAGCATTTT. This gives the protein CAWSNGHRMQPQHF.

The V and J genes are TRBV13 and TRBJ1-1, with 8 bases identical to TRBD1. Germline values: CDR1 PRHDT, CDR2 FYEKMQ (reference sequence). The CDR3 runs to 14 residues. J lost 5 bases, V lost 5 bases, and 7 bases had no gene match. CDR3 nucleotides: TGTGCCAGCAGCCCCTCAGGGGGCTTGACTGAAGCTTTCTTT. It is translated as CASSPSGGLTEAFF.

The chain has TRBV18 and TRBJ1-2; TRBD1 agrees at 9 bases. The germline V gene has CDR1 KGHSH and CDR2 LQKENI. This CDR3 region has 14 residues. V lost 4 bases, J lost 3 bases, and 3 bases stayed unmatched. The CDR3 spells CASSQGQGYYGYTF. CDR3 DNA: TGTGCCAGCTCACAGGGACAGGGATACTATGGCTACACCTTC.

The gene calls are TRBV6-5 and TRBJ2-5; 7 bases are a match to TRBD2. Unmatched junction bases numbered 6, after V lost 8 bases and J lost 9 bases. CDR1 and CDR2 from the germline V gene are MNHEY and SVGAGI. The CDR3 is 11 amino acids. The CDR3 reads CASLSRGAQYF. CDR3 nucleotides: TGTGCCAGCCTCTCCCGGGGGGCCCAGTACTTC.

V gene TRBV28 combines with J gene TRBJ1-2, with D unresolved. Germline assignment: CDR1 MDHEN and CDR2 SYDVKM. The ends were cut back, 2 bases at V and 0 bases at J, with 7 bases in the middle. This CDR3 comprises 14 residues. CDR3 sequence reads: CASSLPPANYGYTF. CDR3 nucleotide sequence: TGTGCCAGCAGTTTACCCCCAGCTAACTATGGCTACACCTTC.

In its sample, this clone was seen a few times. This chain uses TRBV5-1 with TRBJ2-5; unclear D gene. CDR3 size: 15 residues. V lost 4 bases and J lost 3, with 16 bases in between. Germline V gene lookup returns CDR1 SGHRS and CDR2 YFSETQ. The CDR3 DNA sequence: TGCGCCAGCAGCCCAGCGAACTGGCTGGAAGAGACCCAGTACTTC. Amino acid sequence: CASSPANWLEETQYF. Based on the CDR3 plus reference TRBV5-1 and TRBJ2-5, the full variable domain is KAGVTQTPRYLIKTRGQQVTLSCSPISGHRSVSWYQQTPGQGLQFLFEYFSETQRNKGNFPGRFSGRQFSNSRSEMNVSTLELGDSALYLCASSPANWLEETQYFGPGTRLLVL.